Listed here are 13 T cell receptor beta chains from one sample, sequenced in a study of cytotoxic CD8 clonotypes in ibrutinib-treated CLL. Produced via immunoSEQ multiplex PCR; TCRdb's table is partial and in-frame only. Among some 50,000 clones listed, 69% were seen once. Sequencing was performed on PBMCs, taken after 12 months of ibrutinib treatment. These receptors all stem from a human donor with chronic lymphocytic leukemia.

The chain links TRBV28 to TRBJ2-3, with 10 bases that match TRBD1. The germline V gene encodes CDR1 MDHEN and CDR2 SYDVKM. This CDR3 spans 15 amino acids. V lost 6 bases to trimming and J lost 4 bases; unmatched junction nucleotides: 7. The CDR3 DNA reads TGTGCCAGCAGGCTGGGGGACAGGGGTTCAGATACGCAGTATTTT. This codes for CASRLGDRGSDTQYF.

The sample holds a few counts of this clone. J is TRBJ1-4 and V is TRBV18; possibly TRBD1 for D (5 bases). Trimming pared 2 bases from V and 6 bases from J, leaving 16 bases between. This CDR3 has 16 residues. Per the germline V gene, CDR1 is KGHSH and CDR2 is LQKENI. DNA of the CDR3: TGTGCCAGCTCACCAAAAGGGTCGGGGCCCCATGAAAAACTGTTTTTT. The encoded protein is CASSPKGSGPHEKLFF.

The chain combines TRBV4-1 with TRBJ1-1; D not resolved. Trimming pared 3 bases from V and 1 base from J, leaving 6 bases between. Per germline, CDR1 MGHRA and CDR2 YSYEKL. The CDR3 totals 13 residues. CDR3 protein: CASSHVGNTEAFF. The DNA for the CDR3 is TGCGCCAGCAGCCATGTAGGGAACACTGAAGCTTTCTTT.

The chain is built from TRBV19 and TRBJ1-5, with D unresolved. This CDR3 has 15 residues. Per germline, CDR1 LNHDA and CDR2 SQIVND (reference sequence). Trimming pared 10 bases from V and 0 bases from J, leaving 16 bases between. CDR3 sequence: CATSRGTYSNQPQHF. Here the CDR3 DNA reads TGTGCCACCTCGCGGGGAACTTATAGCAATCAGCCCCAGCATTTT.

The chain links TRBV9 to TRBJ2-3, with 7 bases fitting TRBD2. In germline, CDR1 is SGDLS, CDR2 YYNGEE. Trimming removed 0 bases from V and 4 bases from J; junction bases left unmatched: 5. This CDR3 comprises 15 residues. This CDR3 is CASSVVGAGADTQYF. CDR3 DNA sequence: TGTGCCAGCAGCGTAGTAGGGGCGGGGGCAGATACGCAGTATTTT. Together with reference TRBV9 and TRBJ2-3, the CDR3 gives the full variable domain: DSGVTQTPKHLITATGQRVTLRCSPRSGDLSVYWYQQSLDQGLQFLIQYYNGEERAKGNILERFSAQQFPDLHSELNLSSLELGDSALYFCASSVVGAGADTQYFGPGTRLTVL.

The rearrangement uses TRBV9 and TRBJ1-3, with TRBD1 as a possible D gene (5 bases). V lost 7 bases and J lost 3, with 23 bases in between. The CDR3 totals 17 residues. The germline gives CDR1 SGDLS, CDR2 YYNGEE. The CDR3 here is CASDTGRQGLRGNTIYF. Here the CDR3 DNA reads TGTGCCAGCGATACGGGGCGGCAGGGCTTGCGTGGAAACACCATATATTTT.

The DNA of the CDR3 is TGCGCCAGCAAAAGTTCTGTAGGGGGCCAGAACACCGGGGAGCTGTTTTTT. It is translated as CASKSSVGGQNTGELFF. The genes are TRBV5-1 and TRBJ2-2; 7 bases are a match to TRBD1. CDR1 is SGHRS and CDR2 is YFSETQ in the germline V gene. Trimming at V came to 6 bases and at J to 1 base, leaving 12 bases not matched to a gene. This CDR3 is 17 amino acids long.

This sequence joins TRBV5-1 and TRBJ1-5; D perhaps matches TRBD1 (6 bases). Trimming removed 0 bases at V and 6 bases at J, with 13 bases between. This CDR3 has 15 amino acids. Germline V gene sequence: CDR1 SGHRS, CDR2 YFSETQ. The CDR3 sequence: CASSLGPGEGQPQHF. CDR3 DNA sequence: TGCGCCAGCAGCTTGGGTCCAGGGGAGGGTCAGCCCCAGCATTTT. Full variable domain (remainder filled in from reference TRBV5-1 and TRBJ1-5): KAGVTQTPRYLIKTRGQQVTLSCSPISGHRSVSWYQQTPGQGLQFLFEYFSETQRNKGNFPGRFSGRQFSNSRSEMNVSTLELGDSALYLCASSLGPGEGQPQHFGDGTRLSIL.

V is TRBV5-1 and J is TRBJ2-3; D remains unclear. The V end was cut by 2 bases, the J end by 0 bases, with 10 bases between. This CDR3 has 15 amino acids. Germline CDR1 is SGHRS and CDR2 is YFSETQ. In DNA, the CDR3 is TGCGCCAGCAGCTTTTGGCAGGCGAGCACAGATACGCAGTATTTT. It yields the protein CASSFWQASTDTQYF.

The chain recombines TRBV5-8 with TRBJ1-5, with D unclear. V lost 6 bases, J lost 1 base, and 14 bases lay in between. The CDR3 runs 15 residues. Germline values: CDR1 SGHTS, CDR2 YDEGEE. As DNA, the CDR3 is TGTGCCAGCAAGTTCTGGGGAGAAAGCAATCAGCCCCAGCATTTT. Its protein product is CASKFWGESNQPQHF.

V and J are TRBV12-5 and TRBJ2-6, with D perhaps matching TRBD1 (5 bases). Germline CDR1 reads LGHNT; CDR2 reads FRNRAP. The CDR3 consists of 18 residues. Deletions cut 5 bases from V and 5 bases from J, with 22 bases between. The CDR3 here is CASGTRAAGQSRANVLTF. The CDR3 DNA reads as TGTGCTAGTGGTACGCGTGCTGCAGGACAAAGTCGGGCCAACGTCCTGACTTTC.

The chain combines TRBV7-6 with TRBJ2-1; 8 bases are a match to TRBD1. Trimming took 5 bases from V and 4 from J; bases not matched to a gene: 16. The CDR3 runs to 18 residues. Germline CDR1 reads SGHVS; CDR2 reads FNYEAQ. The CDR3 region has the DNA TGTGCCAGCAGCCAAGGGACAGGTGGATCCATAGGGTACAATGAGCAGTTCTTC. Protein: CASSQGTGGSIGYNEQFF.

The gene calls are TRBV29-1 and TRBJ2-2, with TRBD2 identical over 12 bases. With V trimmed by 7 bases and J by 7 bases, 4 bases remained unmatched. The germline V gene encodes CDR1 SQVTM and CDR2 ANQGSEA. This CDR3 is 13 amino acids long. This CDR3 is CSALGLAGGELFF. In DNA, the CDR3 is TGCAGCGCCCTGGGACTAGCGGGCGGGGAGCTGTTTTTT.